This TCR beta chain was recorded in a study of blood T cell repertoires in COVID-19. Looking at the study overall: Samples of COVID-19 (acute and convalescent) were obtained from the United States, Italy and Spain. PBMCs, B-cell-depleted T cells, or T cells were the source of the cDNA or gDNA that made up the material.

In the authors' workflow: Estimates of nucleated cell counts were drawn from the amplification of reference gene primers. Sequencing used immunoSEQ multiplex PCR; TCRdb keeps in-frame clones, though not all of them. V and J calls and clone size follow that table, whereas D and trimming were derived from the DNA. The repertoire holds nearly 55,000 clones, with over 70% as singletons. This CDR3 spans 20 amino acids. The V and J genes are TRBV21-1 and TRBJ1-5; TRBD1, the D gene given by the table, was not confirmed from the DNA. TRBV21-1 corresponds to a pseudogene. This receptor was obtained from a human donor with active or convalescent COVID-19. The donor label of this sample is uncertain. Sequencing was performed on peripheral blood. The chain's CDR3 is CASSKAVTGLHNGGNQPQHF. The DNA of the CDR3 is TGTGCCAGCAGCAAAGCCGTGACAGGGTTACATAACGGGGGAAATCAGCCCCAGCATTTT.